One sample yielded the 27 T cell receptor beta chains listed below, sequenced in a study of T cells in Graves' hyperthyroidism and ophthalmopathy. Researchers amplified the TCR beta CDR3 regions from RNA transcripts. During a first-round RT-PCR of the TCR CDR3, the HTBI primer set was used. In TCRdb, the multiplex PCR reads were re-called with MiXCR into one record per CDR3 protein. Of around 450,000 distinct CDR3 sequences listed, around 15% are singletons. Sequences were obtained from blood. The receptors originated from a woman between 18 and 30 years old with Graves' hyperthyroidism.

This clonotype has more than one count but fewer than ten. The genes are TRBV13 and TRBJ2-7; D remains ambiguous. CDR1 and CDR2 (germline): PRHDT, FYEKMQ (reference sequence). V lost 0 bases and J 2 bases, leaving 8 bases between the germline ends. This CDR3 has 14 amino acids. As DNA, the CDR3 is TGTGCCAGCAGCTTAGGAGTGGGCCCCTACGAGCAGTACTTC. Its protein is CASSLGVGPYEQYF.

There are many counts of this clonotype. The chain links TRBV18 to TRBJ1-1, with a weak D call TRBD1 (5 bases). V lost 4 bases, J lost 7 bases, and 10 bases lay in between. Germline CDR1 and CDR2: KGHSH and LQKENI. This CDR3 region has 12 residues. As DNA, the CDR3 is TGTGCCAGCTCACTAACCGGGGGTGAAGCTTTCTTT. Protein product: CASSLTGGEAFF. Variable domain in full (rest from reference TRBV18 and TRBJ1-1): NAGVMQNPRHLVRRRGQEARLRCSPMKGHSHVYWYRQLPEEGLKFMVYLQKENIIDESGMPKERFSAEFPKEGPSILRIQQVVRGDSAAYFCASSLTGGEAFFGQGTRLTVV.

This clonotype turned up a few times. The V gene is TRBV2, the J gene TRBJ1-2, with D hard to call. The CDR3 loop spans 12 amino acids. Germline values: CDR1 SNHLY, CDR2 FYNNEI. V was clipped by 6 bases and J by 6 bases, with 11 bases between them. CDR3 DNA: TGTGCCAGCAGAGTTAATAGGGATGGCTACACCTTC. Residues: CASRVNRDGYTF.

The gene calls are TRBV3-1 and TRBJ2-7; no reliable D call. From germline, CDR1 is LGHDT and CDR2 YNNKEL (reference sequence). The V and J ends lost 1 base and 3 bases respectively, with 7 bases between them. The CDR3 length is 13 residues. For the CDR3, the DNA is TGTGCCAGCAGCCAAGTCTCGAGCTACGAGCAGTACTTC. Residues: CASSQVSSYEQYF.

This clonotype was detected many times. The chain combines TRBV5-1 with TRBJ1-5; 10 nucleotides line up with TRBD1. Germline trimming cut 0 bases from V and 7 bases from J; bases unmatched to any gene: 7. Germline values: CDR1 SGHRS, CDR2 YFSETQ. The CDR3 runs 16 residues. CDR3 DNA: TGCGCCAGCAGCTTGGACGGGACAGGGGCACCCCAGCCCCAGCATTTT. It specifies CASSLDGTGAPQPQHF. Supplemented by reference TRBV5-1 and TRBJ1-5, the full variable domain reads KAGVTQTPRYLIKTRGQQVTLSCSPISGHRSVSWYQQTPGQGLQFLFEYFSETQRNKGNFPGRFSGRQFSNSRSEMNVSTLELGDSALYLCASSLDGTGAPQPQHFGDGTRLSIL.

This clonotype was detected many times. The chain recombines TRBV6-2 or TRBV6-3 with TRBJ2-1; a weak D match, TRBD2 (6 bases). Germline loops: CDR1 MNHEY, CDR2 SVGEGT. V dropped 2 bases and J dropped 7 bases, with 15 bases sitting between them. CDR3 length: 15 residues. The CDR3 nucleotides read TGTGCCAGCAGTTACGGGACTTCTTATACAAATGAGCAGTTCTTC. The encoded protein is CASSYGTSYTNEQFF.

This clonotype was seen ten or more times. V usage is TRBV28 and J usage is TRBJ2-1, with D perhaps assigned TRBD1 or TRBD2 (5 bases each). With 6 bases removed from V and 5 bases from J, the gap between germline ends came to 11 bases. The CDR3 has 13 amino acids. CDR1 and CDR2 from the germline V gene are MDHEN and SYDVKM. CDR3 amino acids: CASSLEGHNEQFF. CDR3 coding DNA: TGTGCCAGCAGCCTTGAGGGGCACAATGAGCAGTTCTTC.

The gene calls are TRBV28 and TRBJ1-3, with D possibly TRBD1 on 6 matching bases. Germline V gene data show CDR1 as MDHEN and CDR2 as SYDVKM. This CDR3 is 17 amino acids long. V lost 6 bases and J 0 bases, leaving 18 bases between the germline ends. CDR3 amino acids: CASSSATGISSGNTIYF. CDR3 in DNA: TGTGCCAGCAGCTCCGCCACAGGGATCAGCTCTGGAAACACCATATATTTT.

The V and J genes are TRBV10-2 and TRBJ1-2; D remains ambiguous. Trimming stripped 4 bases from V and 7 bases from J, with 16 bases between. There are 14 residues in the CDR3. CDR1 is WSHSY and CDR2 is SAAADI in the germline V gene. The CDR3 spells CASSGRAAEGGYTF. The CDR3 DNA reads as TGCGCCAGCAGTGGGAGGGCCGCAGAGGGTGGCTACACCTTC.

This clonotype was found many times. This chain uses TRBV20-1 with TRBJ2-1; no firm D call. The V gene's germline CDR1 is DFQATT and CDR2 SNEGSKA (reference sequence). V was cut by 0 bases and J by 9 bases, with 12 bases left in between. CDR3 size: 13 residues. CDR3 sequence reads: CSARDSGPGEQFF. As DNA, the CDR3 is TGCAGTGCTAGAGATTCCGGGCCTGGTGAGCAGTTCTTC.

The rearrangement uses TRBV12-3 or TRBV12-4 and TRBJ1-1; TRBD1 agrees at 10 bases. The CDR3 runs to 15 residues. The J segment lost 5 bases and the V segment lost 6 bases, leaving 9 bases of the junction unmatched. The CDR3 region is CASRSQTGGETEAFF. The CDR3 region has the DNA TGTGCCAGCAGGTCCCAGACAGGGGGCGAAACTGAAGCTTTCTTT.

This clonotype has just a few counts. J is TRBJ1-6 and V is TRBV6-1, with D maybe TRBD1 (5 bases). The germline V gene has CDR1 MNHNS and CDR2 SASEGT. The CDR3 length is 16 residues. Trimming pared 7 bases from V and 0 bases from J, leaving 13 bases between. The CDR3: CASTSGRISYNSPLHF. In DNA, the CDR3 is TGTGCCAGCACTTCGGGACGGATCTCCTATAATTCACCCCTCCACTTT.

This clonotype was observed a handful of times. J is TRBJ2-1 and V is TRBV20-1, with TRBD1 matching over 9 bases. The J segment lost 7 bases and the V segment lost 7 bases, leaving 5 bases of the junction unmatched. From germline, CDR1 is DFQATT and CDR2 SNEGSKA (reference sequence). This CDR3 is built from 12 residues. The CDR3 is CSGWDRVNEQFF. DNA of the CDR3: TGCAGTGGGTGGGACAGGGTAAATGAGCAGTTCTTC.

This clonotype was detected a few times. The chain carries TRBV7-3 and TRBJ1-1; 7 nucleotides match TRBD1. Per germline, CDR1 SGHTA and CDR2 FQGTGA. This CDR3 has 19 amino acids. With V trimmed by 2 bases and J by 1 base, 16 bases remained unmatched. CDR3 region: CASSLFWAGGNLKNTEAFF. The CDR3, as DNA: TGTGCCAGCAGCTTATTTTGGGCAGGGGGAAACTTAAAGAACACTGAAGCTTTCTTT. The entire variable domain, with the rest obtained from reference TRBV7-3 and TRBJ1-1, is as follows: GAGVSQTPSNKVTEKGKYVELRCDPISGHTALYWYRQSLGQGPEFLIYFQGTGAADDSGLPNDRFFAVRPEGSVSTLKIQRTERGDSAVYLCASSLFWAGGNLKNTEAFFGQGTRLTVV.

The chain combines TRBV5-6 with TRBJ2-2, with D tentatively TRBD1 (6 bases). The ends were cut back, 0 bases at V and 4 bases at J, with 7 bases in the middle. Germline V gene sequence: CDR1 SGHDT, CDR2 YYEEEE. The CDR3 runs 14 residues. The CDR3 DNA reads TGTGCCAGCAGCTTGGAGACAGGCACCGGGGAGCTGTTTTTT. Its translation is CASSLETGTGELFF.

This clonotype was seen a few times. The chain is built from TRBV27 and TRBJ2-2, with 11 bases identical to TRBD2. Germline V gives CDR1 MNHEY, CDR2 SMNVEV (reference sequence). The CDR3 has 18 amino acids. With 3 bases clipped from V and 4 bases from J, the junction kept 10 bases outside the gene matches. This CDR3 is CASSFSRLAGGGTGELFF. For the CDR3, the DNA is TGTGCCAGCAGTTTCTCACGGCTAGCGGGAGGAGGCACCGGGGAGCTGTTTTTT.

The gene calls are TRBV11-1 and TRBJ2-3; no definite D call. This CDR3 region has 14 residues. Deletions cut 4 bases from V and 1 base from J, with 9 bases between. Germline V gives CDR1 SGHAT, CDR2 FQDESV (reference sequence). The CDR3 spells CASSWRPRTDTQYF. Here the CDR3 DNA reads TGTGCCAGCAGCTGGAGACCCCGCACAGATACGCAGTATTTT.

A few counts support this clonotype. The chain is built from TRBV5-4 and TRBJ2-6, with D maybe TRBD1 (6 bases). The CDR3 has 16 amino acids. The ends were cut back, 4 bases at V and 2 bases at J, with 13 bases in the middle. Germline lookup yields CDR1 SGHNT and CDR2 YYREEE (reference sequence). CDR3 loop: CASSGAGVPGANVLTF. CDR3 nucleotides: TGTGCCAGCAGCGGGGCAGGGGTCCCTGGGGCCAACGTCCTGACTTTC.

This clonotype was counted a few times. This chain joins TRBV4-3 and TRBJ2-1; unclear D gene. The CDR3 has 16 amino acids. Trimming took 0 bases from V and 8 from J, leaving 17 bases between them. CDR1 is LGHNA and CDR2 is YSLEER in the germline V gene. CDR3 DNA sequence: TGCGCCAGCAGCCAAGATAATACAGACAACCCCGATGAGCAGTTCTTC. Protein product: CASSQDNTDNPDEQFF.

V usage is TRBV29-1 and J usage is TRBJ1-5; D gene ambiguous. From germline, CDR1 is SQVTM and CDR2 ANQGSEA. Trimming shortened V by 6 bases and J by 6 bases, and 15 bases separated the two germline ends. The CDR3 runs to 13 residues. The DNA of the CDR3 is TGCAGCGTCTCAACGGGTGACGGTCAGCCCCAGCATTTT. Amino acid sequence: CSVSTGDGQPQHF.

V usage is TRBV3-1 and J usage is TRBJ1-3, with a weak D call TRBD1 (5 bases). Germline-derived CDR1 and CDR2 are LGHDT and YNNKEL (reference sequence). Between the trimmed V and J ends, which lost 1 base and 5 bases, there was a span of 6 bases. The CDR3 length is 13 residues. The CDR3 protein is CASSQGQRNTIYF. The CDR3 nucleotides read TGTGCCAGCAGCCAAGGACAGCGAAACACCATATATTTT.

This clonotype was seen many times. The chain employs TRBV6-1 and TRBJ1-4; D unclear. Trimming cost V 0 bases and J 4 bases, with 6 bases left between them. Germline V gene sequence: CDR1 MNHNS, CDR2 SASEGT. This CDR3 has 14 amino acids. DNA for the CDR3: TGTGCCAGCAGTGAAGCTACCTTTAATGAAAAACTGTTTTTT. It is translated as CASSEATFNEKLFF.

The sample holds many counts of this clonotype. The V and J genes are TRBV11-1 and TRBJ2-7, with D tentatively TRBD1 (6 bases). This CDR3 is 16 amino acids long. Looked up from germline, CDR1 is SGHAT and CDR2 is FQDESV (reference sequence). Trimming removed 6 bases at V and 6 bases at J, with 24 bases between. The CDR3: CASSTTMDSTTGEQYF. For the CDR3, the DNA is TGTGCCAGCAGTACGACTATGGACAGTACAACGGGCGAGCAGTACTTC.

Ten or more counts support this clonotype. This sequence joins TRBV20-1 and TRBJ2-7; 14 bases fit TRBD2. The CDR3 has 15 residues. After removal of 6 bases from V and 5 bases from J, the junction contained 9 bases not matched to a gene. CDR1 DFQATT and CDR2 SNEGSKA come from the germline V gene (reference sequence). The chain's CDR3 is CSATRTSGRLNEQYF. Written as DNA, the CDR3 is TGCAGTGCGACGAGGACTAGCGGGAGGTTGAACGAGCAGTACTTC.

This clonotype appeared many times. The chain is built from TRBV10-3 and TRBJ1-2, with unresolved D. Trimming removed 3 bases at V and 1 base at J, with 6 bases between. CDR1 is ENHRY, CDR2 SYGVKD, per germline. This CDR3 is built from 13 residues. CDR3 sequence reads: CAISDSVNYGYTF. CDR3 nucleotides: TGTGCCATCAGTGATTCTGTTAACTATGGCTACACCTTC.

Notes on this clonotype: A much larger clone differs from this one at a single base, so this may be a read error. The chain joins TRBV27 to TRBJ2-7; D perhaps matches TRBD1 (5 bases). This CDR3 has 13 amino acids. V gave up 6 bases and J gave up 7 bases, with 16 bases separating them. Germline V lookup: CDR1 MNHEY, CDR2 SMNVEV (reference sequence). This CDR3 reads CASRVSGWGEQYF. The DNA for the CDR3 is TGTGCCAGCAGGGTGTCAGGGTGGGGAGAGCAGTACTTC.

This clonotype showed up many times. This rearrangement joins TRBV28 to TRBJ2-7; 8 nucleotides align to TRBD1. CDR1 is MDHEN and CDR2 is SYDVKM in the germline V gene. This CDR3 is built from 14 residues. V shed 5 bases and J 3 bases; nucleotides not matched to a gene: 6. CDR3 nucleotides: TGTGCCAGCAGTCCCACAGGGGGGAGCTACGAGCAGTACTTC. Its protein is CASSPTGGSYEQYF.